A single sample is the source of the 31 T cell receptor beta chains below, sequenced in a study of beta chain features in type 1 diabetes. Expressed TCRB transcripts were sequenced because the entire RNA isolate underwent reverse transcription. Assay: immunoSEQ multiplex PCR; the TCRdb copy retains only in-frame clones and omits some. The data show under 800,000 clones, 15% to 19% seen once. The sequencing sample was made of naive CD4+ T cells from blood. These receptors all come from a man between 18 and 29 years old in good health.

The chain recombines TRBV14 with TRBJ2-2, with D unclear. CDR1 and CDR2 from the germline V gene are SGHDN and FVKESK. The CDR3 spans 15 residues. Deletions cut 2 bases from V and 3 bases from J, with 10 bases between. The chain's CDR3 is CASSQQTVYTGELFF. CDR3 sequence (DNA): TGTGCCAGCAGCCAACAAACAGTCTACACCGGGGAGCTGTTTTTT. Complete variable domain (other parts from reference TRBV14 and TRBJ2-2): EAGVTQFPSHSVIEKGQTVTLRCDPISGHDNLYWYRRVMGKEIKFLLHFVKESKQDESGMPNNRFLAERTGGTYSTLKVQPAELEDSGVYFCASSQQTVYTGELFFGEGSRLTVL.

This chain links TRBV7-9 with TRBJ2-2; weak D call: TRBD1 (5 bases). Germline CDR1 and CDR2: SEHNR and FQNEAQ (reference sequence). Trimming cost V 5 bases and J 4 bases, with 8 bases left between them. The CDR3 has 13 residues. The DNA for the CDR3 is TGTGCCAGCAGCCCGACAGTCACCGGGGAGCTGTTTTTT. Its translation is CASSPTVTGELFF.

The chain uses TRBV2 and TRBJ2-1; no clear D gene. Germline V gene lookup returns CDR1 SNHLY and CDR2 FYNNEI. This CDR3 region has 13 residues. V lost 4 bases to trimming and J lost 4 bases, with 8 bases between them. The chain's CDR3 is CASSVLGYNEQFF. CDR3 sequence (DNA): TGTGCCAGCAGTGTTTTGGGTTACAATGAGCAGTTCTTC.

This clone has more than one count but fewer than ten. This rearrangement joins TRBV29-1 to TRBJ2-5; D may be TRBD1 or TRBD2 (6 bases each). V was pared by 3 bases and J by 6 bases, with 14 bases between. Germline V lookup: CDR1 SQVTM, CDR2 ANQGSEA. This CDR3 comprises 13 residues. CDR3 in amino acids: CSVDNLGGQTQYF. CDR3 in DNA: TGCAGCGTTGATAACTTAGGGGGGCAGACCCAGTACTTC.

The CDR3 protein is CAISETSGYQPQHF. In DNA form, the CDR3 reads TGTGCCATCAGCGAAACATCAGGGTATCAGCCCCAGCATTTT. The chain combines TRBV10-3 with TRBJ1-5; possible D gene TRBD1, 5 bases. The germline gives CDR1 ENHRY, CDR2 SYGVKD. The CDR3 is 14 amino acids. Deletions cut 6 bases from V and 5 bases from J, with 14 bases between.

V usage is TRBV5-4 and J usage is TRBJ2-7; 9 nucleotides agree with TRBD2. The germline V gene has CDR1 SGHNT and CDR2 YYREEE (reference sequence). Trimming removed 4 bases from V and 5 bases from J; junction bases left unmatched: 4. The CDR3 is 13 residues long. For the CDR3, the DNA is TGTGCCAGCAGCCCCCGGACTAGCGACGAGCAGTACTTC. This codes for CASSPRTSDEQYF.

The table lists this clone with a few counts. This sequence joins TRBV14 and TRBJ1-4; 7 bases line up with TRBD1. The V segment lost 4 bases and the J segment 8 bases; nucleotides outside the gene matches: 13. The CDR3 contains 16 residues. Germline V gene sequence: CDR1 SGHDN, CDR2 FVKESK. CDR3 residues: CASSLIPGQWGEKLFF. Here the CDR3 DNA reads TGTGCCAGCAGCCTTATTCCGGGACAGTGGGGGGAAAAACTGTTTTTT.

The sample holds a few counts of this clone. V is TRBV7-6 and J is TRBJ1-4; 8 nucleotides agree with TRBD1. V was clipped by 7 bases and J by 7 bases; unmatched bases: 14. The CDR3 has 16 amino acids. The germline V gene has CDR1 SGHVS and CDR2 FNYEAQ. The CDR3 coding sequence is TGTGCCAGCAAGCTTAATCAGGACAGGGTTGCTGAAAAACTGTTTTTT. This sequence encodes CASKLNQDRVAEKLFF. The complete variable domain, with remaining parts taken from reference TRBV7-6 and TRBJ1-4, reads GAGVSQSPRYKVTKRGQDVALRCDPISGHVSLYWYRQALGQGPEFLTYFNYEAQQDKSGLPNDRFSAERPEGSISTLTIQRTEQRDSAMYRCASKLNQDRVAEKLFFGSGTQLSVL.

This clone was observed a handful of times. This CDR3 reads CASSPDTQPQHF. CDR3 nucleotides: TGTGCCAGCAGCCCCGACACGCAGCCCCAGCATTTT. The rearrangement joins TRBV7-9 to TRBJ1-5; D is ambiguous. The CDR3 runs 12 residues. Germline V CDR1 and CDR2: SEHNR, FQNEAQ (reference sequence). The ends were cut back, 5 bases at V and 7 bases at J, with 9 bases in the middle.

CDR3 amino acids: CASSPRLKTQYF. In DNA form, the CDR3 reads TGTGCCAGCAGCCCCCGATTGAAGACCCAGTACTTC. The chain joins TRBV6-5 to TRBJ2-5; no clear D gene. Germline CDR1 and CDR2: MNHEY and SVGAGI. The CDR3 runs to 12 residues. Trimming removed 6 bases from V and 6 bases from J, with 11 bases in between.

This clone turned up a few times. This chain uses TRBV7-2 with TRBJ2-7; D may correspond to TRBD1 or TRBD2 (5 bases each). CDR3 length: 14 amino acids. Germline V gene sequence: CDR1 SGHTA, CDR2 FQGNSA. V was trimmed by 5 bases and J by 3 bases, leaving 14 bases between them. The CDR3 sequence: CASSLSRDLYEQYF. CDR3 DNA sequence: TGTGCCAGCAGCCTAAGCAGGGACCTCTACGAGCAGTACTTC.

The chain is built from TRBV7-9 and TRBJ1-2; no reliable D call. Germline CDR1 and CDR2: SEHNR and FQNEAQ (reference sequence). Trimming removed 3 bases from V and 1 base from J, with 12 bases in between. The CDR3 contains 15 residues. Written as DNA, the CDR3 is TGTGCCAGCAGCTTTTCAGGCCCCCTTAACTATGGCTACACCTTC. It yields the protein CASSFSGPLNYGYTF. The whole variable domain, filled in from reference TRBV7-9 and TRBJ1-2, reads DTGVSQNPRHKITKRGQNVTFRCDPISEHNRLYWYRQTLGQGPEFLTYFQNEAQLEKSRLLSDRFSAERPKGSFSTLEIQRTEQGDSAMYLCASSFSGPLNYGYTFGSGTRLTVV.

This clone has a handful of counts. The same CDR3 also results from other DNA sequences found in this sample. The DNA of the CDR3 is TGTGCCAGCAGCTTGGCTAGCGGGGGGGAGCAGTTCTTC. Its translation: CASSLASGGEQFF. J is TRBJ2-1 and V is TRBV5-4; 11 nucleotides agree with TRBD2. V trimming: 0 bases; J trimming: 10 bases; junction bases outside the gene matches: 0. CDR1 and CDR2 from the germline V gene are SGHNT and YYREEE (reference sequence). The CDR3 spans 13 residues.

The rearrangement uses TRBV29-1 and TRBJ2-3; 7 bases map to TRBD1. V dropped 0 bases and J dropped 5; count of bases not matched to a gene: 5. The CDR3 is 14 amino acids. The germline V gene encodes CDR1 SQVTM and CDR2 ANQGSEA. This chain's CDR3 is CSVEDDRVRDTQYF. The CDR3 bases are TGCAGCGTTGAAGACGACAGGGTGAGAGATACGCAGTATTTT.

The chain is built from TRBV30 and TRBJ1-4; 11 bases align to TRBD1. Germline lookup yields CDR1 GTSNPN and CDR2 SVGIG (reference sequence). After removal of 7 bases from V and 0 bases from J, the junction contained 13 bases not matched to a gene. The CDR3 extends over 18 amino acids. Written as DNA, the CDR3 is TGTGCCTACACGGGACAGGGGGTTCTCTCCGCAACTAATGAAAAACTGTTTTTT. Residues: CAYTGQGVLSATNEKLFF.

This chain connects TRBV5-1 to TRBJ2-5, with no clear D. V lost 4 bases, J lost 5 bases, and 9 bases lay in between. This CDR3 has 12 amino acids. CDR1 is SGHRS and CDR2 is YFSETQ in the germline V gene. The DNA for the CDR3 is TGCGCCAGCAGCCGGGTGAGGGAGACCCAGTACTTC. The encoded protein is CASSRVRETQYF.

J is TRBJ1-4 and V is TRBV27; D remains unclear. The CDR3 has 14 amino acids. The V end was cut by 5 bases, the J end by 0 bases, with 7 bases between. Germline CDR1 reads MNHEY; CDR2 reads SMNVEV (reference sequence). The CDR3 bases are TGTGCCAGCAGTAGGACTTCAACTAATGAAAAACTGTTTTTT. It specifies CASSRTSTNEKLFF.

V usage is TRBV5-1 and J usage is TRBJ2-3, with D tentatively TRBD2 (6 bases). There are 16 residues in the CDR3. V gave up 0 bases and J gave up 2 bases, with 13 bases separating them. Germline V gene lookup returns CDR1 SGHRS and CDR2 YFSETQ. The CDR3 sequence: CASSLGRERVTDTQYF. CDR3 DNA: TGCGCCAGCAGCTTGGGACGGGAGAGAGTCACAGATACGCAGTATTTT.

This clone was seen a handful of times. The V call is TRBV29-1, the J call TRBJ2-3; TRBD2 might be the D (5 bases). Germline CDR1 is SQVTM and CDR2 is ANQGSEA. Trimming shortened V by 5 bases and J by 2 bases, and 11 bases separated the two germline ends. The CDR3 covers 13 residues. CDR3 sequence: CSVMVDFTDTQYF. The CDR3 nucleotides are TGCAGCGTTATGGTGGACTTCACAGATACGCAGTATTTT.

The chain joins TRBV5-5 to TRBJ2-1; 7 bases are a match to TRBD2. J gave up 4 bases and V 4 bases, and 8 bases lay outside the gene matches. The CDR3 spans 15 residues. Germline V lookup: CDR1 SGHKS, CDR2 YYEKEE (reference sequence). This CDR3 is CASSRGVLLYNEQFF. The CDR3 DNA reads TGTGCCAGCAGCCGGGGGGTGCTCCTTTACAATGAGCAGTTCTTC.

This clone was seen only a few times. Different DNA sequences within this sample yield the same CDR3. The chain employs TRBV19 and TRBJ2-5; no reliable D call. The CDR3 totals 13 residues. V was cut by 3 bases and J by 4 bases, with 9 bases left in between. The germline V gene has CDR1 LNHDA and CDR2 SQIVND (reference sequence). In nucleotides, the CDR3 is TGTGCCAGTAGTATCCCCGATAGAGAGACCCAGTACTTC. It specifies CASSIPDRETQYF.

The chain uses TRBV18 and TRBJ1-4, with 8 bases fitting TRBD1. Germline V gives CDR1 KGHSH, CDR2 LQKENI. CDR3 length: 15 amino acids. The V gene end was trimmed by 6 bases and the J gene end by 1 base; junction bases not matched to a gene: 4. CDR3 DNA sequence: TGTGCCAGCTCTTTCGGACAGGGAACTAATGAAAAACTGTTTTTT. Its translation is CASSFGQGTNEKLFF.

The chain is built from TRBV29-1 and TRBJ1-1, with 11 nucleotides matching TRBD1. The length of the CDR3 is 17 residues. The ends lost 4 bases at V and 7 bases at J; junction bases unmatched: 17. CDR1 and CDR2 from the germline V gene are SQVTM and ANQGSEA. The DNA of the CDR3 is TGCAGCGTTGGACGACAAGCCGGGACAGGGGGTGAGGGTGAAGCTTTCTTT. This codes for CSVGRQAGTGGEGEAFF.

The chain links TRBV5-6 to TRBJ1-5; tentatively, D is TRBD1 (6 bases). Trimming stripped 4 bases from V and 1 base from J, with 15 bases between. The length of the CDR3 is 16 residues. Germline V lookup: CDR1 SGHDT, CDR2 YYEEEE. This CDR3 reads CASSAAGGASNQPQHF. CDR3 coding DNA: TGTGCCAGCAGCGCCGCGGGGGGCGCGAGCAATCAGCCCCAGCATTTT.

This clone was counted only a few times. The sample contains more than one DNA sequence encoding this CDR3. V and J are TRBV5-1 and TRBJ1-5; the D is unclear. The CDR3 spans 14 residues. Germline CDR1 and CDR2: SGHRS and YFSETQ. V was trimmed by 0 bases and J by 4 bases, leaving 8 bases between them. For the CDR3, the DNA is TGCGCCAGCAGCTTGGACAGTTTAAATCAGCCCCAGCATTTT. Protein product: CASSLDSLNQPQHF.

V gene TRBV29-1 combines with J gene TRBJ1-1, with 11 bases aligning to TRBD1. The germline V gene has CDR1 SQVTM and CDR2 ANQGSEA. V gave up 5 bases and J gave up 1 base; unmatched junction bases: 6. The CDR3 sequence is 15 residues long. The CDR3 sequence: CSVRGQGAGNTEAFF. The CDR3 nucleotides are TGCAGCGTTCGAGGACAGGGGGCTGGGAACACTGAAGCTTTCTTT.

This rearrangement joins TRBV7-9 to TRBJ2-2; D gene unclear. V gave up 2 bases and J gave up 1 base, with 8 bases separating them. Looked up from germline, CDR1 is SEHNR and CDR2 is FQNEAQ (reference sequence). This CDR3 is built from 15 residues. CDR3 coding DNA: TGTGCCAGCAGCTTACTCCCAGTGAACACCGGGGAGCTGTTTTTT. The encoded protein is CASSLLPVNTGELFF. The whole variable domain, filled in from reference TRBV7-9 and TRBJ2-2, reads DTGVSQNPRHKITKRGQNVTFRCDPISEHNRLYWYRQTLGQGPEFLTYFQNEAQLEKSRLLSDRFSAERPKGSFSTLEIQRTEQGDSAMYLCASSLLPVNTGELFFGEGSRLTVL.

This clone turned up a few times. The chain combines TRBV5-1 with TRBJ1-1, with D unclear. From germline, CDR1 is SGHRS and CDR2 YFSETQ. V gave up 1 base and J gave up 0 bases, with 7 bases separating them. CDR3 length: 14 residues. CDR3 loop: CASSLSEMNTEAFF. As DNA, the CDR3 is TGCGCCAGCAGCTTGTCAGAAATGAACACTGAAGCTTTCTTT.

In regard to this clone: Its ends do not fully match the called genes, so a read error is possible. This sequence joins TRBV20-1 and TRBJ2-7; D remains unclear. Looked up from germline, CDR1 is DFQATT and CDR2 is SNEGSKA (reference sequence). The CDR3 consists of 11 residues. The CDR3 sequence: CGARHPYEQYF. DNA of the CDR3: TGCGGTGCTAGGCACCCCTACGAGCAGTACTTC.

This clone has a handful of counts. The V and J genes are TRBV6-1 and TRBJ2-3; D might be TRBD1 (6 bases). V was pared by 10 bases and J by 7 bases, with 21 bases between. The CDR3 sequence is 14 residues long. Germline lookup yields CDR1 MNHNS and CDR2 SASEGT. CDR3 sequence (DNA): TGTGCCACAGGTTCGGGGACAATTCGAAATACGCAGTATTTT. Amino acids: CATGSGTIRNTQYF.

This clone showed up just a few times. The CDR3 region has the DNA TGTGCCAGCAGCTTGGTGGTCAGGTCGGATACGCAGTATTTT. It yields the protein CASSLVVRSDTQYF. The chain joins TRBV5-4 to TRBJ2-3, with no clear D. Trimming pared 0 bases from V and 6 bases from J, leaving 11 bases between. The CDR3 runs to 14 residues. Germline assignment: CDR1 SGHNT and CDR2 YYREEE (reference sequence).